The text below deals with one T cell receptor beta chain. This entry is derived from a study of blood T cell repertoires in COVID-19. Study summary: PBMCs, B-cell-depleted T cells, or T cells were the source of the cDNA or gDNA that made up the material.

Participants had their cohort set by participant-reported clinical history. Looked up from germline, CDR1 is SGHTS and CDR2 is YDEGEE. Trimming left V 4 bases short and J 0 bases short, with 10 bases between. The CDR3 is 15 residues long. Per the authors' pipeline: Amplification of reference gene primers was used by the study to estimate nucleated cell counts. TCRdb's copy holds only in-frame clones and misses some; the assay was immunoSEQ multiplex PCR. V, J and clone size were drawn from that table, and D and trimming were deduced from the DNA. The sample lists roughly 250,000 clones; more than 75% were seen once.

V is TRBV5-8 and J is TRBJ1-4, with D possibly being TRBD1 (6 bases). Material: PBMCs or T cells enriched from blood (not recorded which). This TCR was recovered from a woman aged 35 to 49 with acute COVID-19. This CDR3 reads CASSRGQTTNEKLFF. DNA for the CDR3: TGTGCCAGCAGCCGAGGACAGACAACTAATGAAAAACTGTTTTTT. Full variable domain (missing parts from reference TRBV5-8 and TRBJ1-4): EAGVTQSPTHLIKTRGQQATLRCSPISGHTSVYWYQQALGLGLQFLLWYDEGEERNRGNFPPRFSGRQFPNYSSELNVNALELEDSALYLCASSRGQTTNEKLFFGSGTQLSVL.